Presented here are 23 T cell receptor beta chains from one specimen sequenced in a study of OX40 agonist ivuxolimab in advanced cancers. TCRdb's table, derived via immunoSEQ multiplex PCR, lists solely in-frame clones and lacks some. The profile shows 75,000 to 100,000 clones, about 90% of them singletons. Sequencing used CD4+ or CD8+ T cells sorted from blood, obtained in a trial of the OX40 agonist ivuxolimab. Receptor source: an adult with an advanced solid tumor such as melanoma, head and neck, liver or kidney cancer.

The chain joins TRBV19 to TRBJ2-1, with TRBD1 matching 7 bases. Germline CDR1 reads LNHDA; CDR2 reads SQIVND (reference sequence). The CDR3 has 14 amino acids. The V segment lost 4 bases and the J segment 2 bases; nucleotides outside the gene matches: 2. The CDR3 reads CASSNQGAYNEQFF. The CDR3 nucleotides read TGTGCCAGTAGTAATCAGGGGGCCTACAATGAGCAGTTCTTC.

The genes are TRBV7-2 and TRBJ2-7; 9 nucleotides line up with TRBD2. In germline, CDR1 is SGHTA, CDR2 FQGNSA. With V trimmed by 5 bases and J by 2 bases, 10 bases remained unmatched. The length of the CDR3 is 16 residues. The CDR3 DNA sequence: TGTGCCAGCAGCGCCCTCGCGGGAGGGCCACCCTACGAGCAGTACTTC. Translating it yields CASSALAGGPPYEQYF.

V and J are TRBV19 and TRBJ1-1; D is ambiguous. Germline CDR1 is LNHDA and CDR2 is SQIVND (reference sequence). The CDR3 length is 14 residues. V lost 5 bases to trimming and J lost 0 bases, with 10 bases between them. The CDR3 reads CASSRPHMNTEAFF. The DNA for the CDR3 is TGTGCCAGTAGTCGACCCCACATGAACACTGAAGCTTTCTTT.

The chain carries TRBV10-3 and TRBJ2-1; TRBD1 agrees at 7 bases. Germline V lookup: CDR1 ENHRY, CDR2 SYGVKD. The CDR3 is 14 amino acids. The junction had 11 bases not matched to a gene; V was cut back by 7 bases and J by 8 bases. The CDR3 sequence: CAIKLAEGAHEQFF. The CDR3 DNA reads TGTGCCATCAAATTGGCCGAGGGGGCCCATGAGCAGTTCTTC.

The CDR3 region is CASSRPGEVGTKETQYF. CDR3 DNA sequence: TGCGCCAGCAGCCGCCCCGGGGAAGTGGGGACTAAAGAGACCCAGTACTTC. The chain links TRBV5-1 to TRBJ2-5; 7 bases are a match to TRBD2. The CDR3 has 17 residues. Trimming at V came to 4 bases and at J to 3 bases, leaving 15 bases not matched to a gene. In germline, CDR1 is SGHRS, CDR2 YFSETQ.

This chain uses TRBV30 with TRBJ2-1; 10 positions match TRBD2. Germline V gives CDR1 GTSNPN, CDR2 SVGIG (reference sequence). V shed 0 bases, J shed 9 bases, and the junction held 11 bases outside the gene matches. The CDR3 extends over 16 amino acids. CDR3 DNA sequence: TGTGCCTGGAGTGTACGGGTTAGCGGGGGGCGCGGTGAGCAGTTCTTC. Protein product: CAWSVRVSGGRGEQFF. The full variable domain, in which reference TRBV30 and TRBJ2-1 provide the parts outside the CDR3, is SQTIHQWPATLVQPVGSPLSLECTVEGTSNPNLYWYRQAAGRGLQLLFYSVGIGQISSEVPQNLSASRPQDRQFILSSKKLLLSDSGFYLCAWSVRVSGGRGEQFFGPGTRLTVL.

This chain links TRBV4-1 with TRBJ2-6; 11 nucleotides agree with TRBD1. The CDR3 is made up of 18 amino acids. CDR1 is MGHRA and CDR2 is YSYEKL in the germline V gene. V was pared by 0 bases and J by 2 bases, with 3 bases of the junction left unmatched. In DNA, the CDR3 is TGCGCCAGCAGCCAAGAAGGACAGGGGGCGACTGGGGCCAACGTCCTGACTTTC. As protein: CASSQEGQGATGANVLTF.

The CDR3 reads CASSLDGFQETQYF. Here the CDR3 DNA reads TGTGCCAGCAGCTTGGACGGATTCCAAGAGACCCAGTACTTC. The chain links TRBV5-6 to TRBJ2-5; no reliable D call. Germline CDR1 and CDR2: SGHDT and YYEEEE. V dropped 0 bases and J dropped 1 base, with 7 bases sitting between them. This CDR3 region has 14 residues.

This chain joins TRBV13 and TRBJ2-7; weak D call: TRBD1 (7 bases). Per germline, CDR1 PRHDT and CDR2 FYEKMQ (reference sequence). This CDR3 contains 15 residues. Trimming removed 5 bases from V and 3 bases from J, with 17 bases in between. CDR3 nucleotides: TGTGCCAGCAGCCACAGGCGGGACAGTCTCTACGAGCAGTACTTC. Its protein is CASSHRRDSLYEQYF. Full variable domain (missing parts from reference TRBV13 and TRBJ2-7): AAGVIQSPRHLIKEKRETATLKCYPIPRHDTVYWYQQGPGQDPQFLISFYEKMQSDKGSIPDRFSAQQFSDYHSELNMSSLELGDSALYFCASSHRRDSLYEQYFGPGTRLTVT.

The chain carries TRBV18 and TRBJ2-3; the match to TRBD2 covers 14 bases. Unmatched junction bases numbered 0, after V lost 2 bases and J lost 5 bases. Looked up from germline, CDR1 is KGHSH and CDR2 is LQKENI. The CDR3 has 15 residues. DNA for the CDR3: TGTGCCAGCTCACCAGGACTAGCGGGGGGAGATACGCAGTATTTT. It encodes CASSPGLAGGDTQYF.

This clone has more than one count but fewer than ten. The V and J genes are TRBV18 and TRBJ1-2, with D maybe TRBD1 (6 bases). Germline loops: CDR1 KGHSH, CDR2 LQKENI. Trimming stripped 2 bases from V and 8 bases from J, with 9 bases between. CDR3 length equals 12 residues. CDR3: CASSPTGTGYTF. The CDR3 bases are TGTGCCAGCTCACCAACGGGGACAGGCTACACCTTC.

This chain uses TRBV6-5 with TRBJ2-3; possible D gene TRBD1, 6 bases. Germline V lookup: CDR1 MNHEY, CDR2 SVGAGI. This CDR3 comprises 16 residues. Trimming removed 4 bases from V and 0 bases from J, with 14 bases in between. The CDR3 reads CASSWGRPPSTDTQYF. The CDR3 nucleotides read TGTGCCAGCAGTTGGGGGCGACCGCCTAGCACAGATACGCAGTATTTT.

V usage is TRBV11-2 and J usage is TRBJ2-5; the match to TRBD2 covers 8 bases. Germline V lookup: CDR1 SGHAT, CDR2 FQNNGV. The ends lost 2 bases at V and 2 bases at J; junction bases unmatched: 7. This CDR3 is 16 amino acids long. For the CDR3, the DNA is TGTGCCAGCAGCTTATTGTCCAGCGGGAGTCAAGAGACCCAGTACTTC. This gives the protein CASSLLSSGSQETQYF.

The chain combines TRBV7-2 with TRBJ2-7, with 7 bases lining up with TRBD2. The CDR3 totals 15 residues. Germline CDR1 is SGHTA and CDR2 is FQGNSA. The V segment lost 5 bases and the J segment 0 bases; nucleotides outside the gene matches: 7. CDR3 sequence: CASSQSGVSSYEQYF. CDR3 DNA sequence: TGTGCCAGCAGCCAAAGCGGGGTGAGCTCCTACGAGCAGTACTTC.

J is TRBJ1-2 and V is TRBV9; D is unclear. From germline, CDR1 is SGDLS and CDR2 YYNGEE. V lost 4 bases, J lost 5 bases, and 18 bases lay in between. The CDR3 is 15 residues long. The CDR3 sequence is CASSPRGPGGYGYTF. CDR3 sequence (DNA): TGTGCCAGCAGCCCGAGAGGCCCCGGAGGATATGGCTACACCTTC.

The chain joins TRBV2 to TRBJ1-5; TRBD1 agrees at 8 bases. Germline V lookup: CDR1 SNHLY, CDR2 FYNNEI. This CDR3 spans 16 amino acids. The V segment lost 5 bases and the J segment 2 bases; nucleotides outside the gene matches: 8. CDR3: CASSSRQGIGNQPQHF. DNA for the CDR3: TGTGCCAGCAGTTCGAGACAGGGGATCGGCAATCAGCCCCAGCATTTT.

The J gene is TRBJ1-1, the V gene TRBV6-5; TRBD1 is a possible D gene (5 bases). The CDR3 is 13 amino acids. The V and J ends lost 3 bases and 1 base respectively, with 6 bases between them. Germline values: CDR1 MNHEY, CDR2 SVGAGI. The CDR3 bases are TGTGCCAGCAGTTATCAGGGGAACACTGAAGCTTTCTTT. Residues: CASSYQGNTEAFF.

This rearrangement joins TRBV9 to TRBJ1-6; 7 bases are shared with TRBD1. V was pared by 4 bases and J by 14 bases, with 18 bases of the junction left unmatched. The CDR3 runs 16 residues. The germline gives CDR1 SGDLS, CDR2 YYNGEE. CDR3 nucleotides: TGTGCCAGCAGCCAAACGACAGGGCCTGGGTATATCACCCTCCACTTT. Protein: CASSQTTGPGYITLHF.

The V gene is TRBV10-3, the J gene TRBJ1-1, with D possibly being TRBD1 (6 bases). Germline values: CDR1 ENHRY, CDR2 SYGVKD. V was clipped by 7 bases and J by 5 bases, with 17 bases between them. This CDR3 spans 14 amino acids. The CDR3: CAITGTTKDTEAFF. CDR3 coding DNA: TGTGCCATCACCGGGACAACCAAGGATACTGAAGCTTTCTTT.

The chain couples TRBV6-1 to TRBJ2-2; no definite D call. The CDR3 sequence is 15 residues long. V gave up 4 bases and J gave up 1 base, with 10 bases separating them. Germline V lookup: CDR1 MNHNS, CDR2 SASEGT. CDR3 amino acids: CASSGVLMNTGELFF. The CDR3 nucleotides are TGTGCCAGCAGTGGTGTCCTAATGAACACCGGGGAGCTGTTTTTT.

The chain joins TRBV6-5 to TRBJ1-6; tentative D call: TRBD1 (6 bases). V lost 3 bases to trimming and J lost 7 bases, with 13 bases between them. Germline CDR1 and CDR2: MNHEY and SVGAGI. This CDR3 spans 15 amino acids. The CDR3 DNA is TGTGCCAGCAGTTATCTGGACAGCGGGAATTCACCCCTCCACTTT. Protein product: CASSYLDSGNSPLHF.

In the case of this clone: Other DNA variants within this sample encode the same CDR3. The chain uses TRBV5-4 and TRBJ2-7; D not certain. Germline CDR1 and CDR2: SGHNT and YYREEE (reference sequence). The CDR3 contains 11 residues. Trimming took off 2 bases at V and 3 bases at J, with 3 bases between the two ends. In DNA form, the CDR3 reads TGTGCCAGCAGCTTAGGCTACGAGCAGTACTTC. It encodes CASSLGYEQYF.

The chain employs TRBV19 and TRBJ2-7, with a tentative D call TRBD1 (6 bases). The V end lost 6 bases, the J end lost 7 bases, and 16 bases lay between the germline ends. The CDR3 spans 13 residues. Per germline, CDR1 LNHDA and CDR2 SQIVND (reference sequence). The CDR3 region is CASSTGSLGEQYF. CDR3 sequence (DNA): TGTGCCAGTAGCACAGGGAGCCTGGGGGAGCAGTACTTC.